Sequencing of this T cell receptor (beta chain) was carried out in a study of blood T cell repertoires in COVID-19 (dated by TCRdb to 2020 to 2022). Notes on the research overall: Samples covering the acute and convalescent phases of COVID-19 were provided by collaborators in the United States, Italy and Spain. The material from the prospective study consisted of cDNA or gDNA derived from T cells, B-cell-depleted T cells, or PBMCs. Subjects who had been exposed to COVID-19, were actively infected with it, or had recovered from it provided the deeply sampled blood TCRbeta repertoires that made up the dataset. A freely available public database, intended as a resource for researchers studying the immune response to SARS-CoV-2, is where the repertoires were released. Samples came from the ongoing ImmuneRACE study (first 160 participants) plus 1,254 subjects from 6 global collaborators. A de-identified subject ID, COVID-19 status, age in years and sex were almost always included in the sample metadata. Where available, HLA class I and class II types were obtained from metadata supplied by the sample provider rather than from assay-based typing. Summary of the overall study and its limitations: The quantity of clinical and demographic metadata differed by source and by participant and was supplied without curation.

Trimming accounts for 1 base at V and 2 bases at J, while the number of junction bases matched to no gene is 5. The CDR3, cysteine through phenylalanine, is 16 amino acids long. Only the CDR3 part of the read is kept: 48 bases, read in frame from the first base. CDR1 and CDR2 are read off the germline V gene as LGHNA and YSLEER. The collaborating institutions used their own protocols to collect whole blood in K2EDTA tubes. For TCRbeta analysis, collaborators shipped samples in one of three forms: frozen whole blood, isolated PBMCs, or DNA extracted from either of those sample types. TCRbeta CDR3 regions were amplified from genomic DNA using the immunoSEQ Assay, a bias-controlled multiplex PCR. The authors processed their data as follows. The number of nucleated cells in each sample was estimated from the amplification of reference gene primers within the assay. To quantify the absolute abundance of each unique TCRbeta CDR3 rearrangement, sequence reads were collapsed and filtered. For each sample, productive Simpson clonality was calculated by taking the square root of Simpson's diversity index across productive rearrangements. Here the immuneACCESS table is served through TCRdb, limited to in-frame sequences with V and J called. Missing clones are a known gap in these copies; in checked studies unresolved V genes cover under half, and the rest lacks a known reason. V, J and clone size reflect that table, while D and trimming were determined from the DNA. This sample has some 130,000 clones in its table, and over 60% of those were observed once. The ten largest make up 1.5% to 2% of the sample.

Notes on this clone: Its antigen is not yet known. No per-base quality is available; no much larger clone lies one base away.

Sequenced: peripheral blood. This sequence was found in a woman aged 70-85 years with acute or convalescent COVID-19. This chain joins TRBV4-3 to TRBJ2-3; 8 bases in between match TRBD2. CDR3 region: CASSQGAGGDTDTQYF. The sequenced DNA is TGCGCCAGCAGCCAAGGCGCGGGGGGTGACACAGATACGCAGTATTTT.